Each of the 17 T cell receptor beta chains below was sequenced from the same sample in a study of T cell repertoires in cytomegalovirus infection (dated by TCRdb to the late 2010s). The sequencing machine was an Illumina HiSeq 1500. TCRdb reworked the public reads: Q25 trimming with fastp, MiXCR clone assembly, productive beta chains retained. Here each entry gathers all rows of one CDR3 protein and keeps the most common genes and DNA. Recorded for this sample are just under 550,000 distinct CDR3 sequences; 26% of them occurred a single time. The ten largest account for over 10% of the sample. Specimen: PBMCs. Every receptor here comes from a human donor in good health (CMV status not recorded). Some clones in this sample may be carry-over from other donors' samples.

The chain carries TRBV12-3 or TRBV12-4 and TRBJ2-1, with 14 bases that match TRBD2. CDR3 length: 17 residues. V lost 7 bases to trimming and J lost 7 bases; unmatched junction nucleotides: 12. The CDR3 sequence: CASNLIRLAGGQNEQFF. In nucleotides, the CDR3 is TGTGCCAGCAATCTTATCAGACTAGCGGGAGGGCAAAATGAGCAGTTCTTC.

This clonotype was observed at least ten times. Here the CDR3 reads CASSLKARTERETQYF. The CDR3 region has the DNA TGTGCCAGCAGCTTAAAGGCGAGGACCGAAAGGGAGACCCAGTACTTC. The V and J genes are TRBV7-2 and TRBJ2-5; no firm D call. Per the germline V gene, CDR1 is SGHTA and CDR2 is FQGNSA. CDR3 size: 16 residues. Trimming removed 2 bases from V and 5 bases from J, with 18 bases in between.

This clonotype has a handful of counts. The chain's CDR3 is CASSPRGGAYEQYF. CDR3 in DNA: TGTGCCAGCAGCCCCCGGGGGGGGGCCTACGAGCAGTACTTC. The gene calls are TRBV7-9 and TRBJ2-7; 8 nucleotides match TRBD2. The CDR3 has 14 amino acids. Germline V gives CDR1 SEHNR, CDR2 FQNEAQ (reference sequence). J gave up 2 bases and V 5 bases, and 5 bases lay outside the gene matches.

This clonotype occurred many times. The genes are TRBV12-3 or TRBV12-4 and TRBJ2-2; D ambiguous. The CDR3 runs 14 residues. V lost 6 bases and J 6 bases, leaving 14 bases between the germline ends. The CDR3 loop reads CASSNLAGSGELFF. CDR3 in DNA: TGTGCCAGCAGCAACCTCGCTGGCTCCGGGGAGCTGTTTTTT.

This clonotype was counted only a few times. J is TRBJ2-7 and V is TRBV7-3; TRBD1 aligns across 8 bases. This CDR3 is 13 amino acids long. With V trimmed by 5 bases and J by 7 bases, 7 bases remained unmatched. Germline assignment: CDR1 SGHTA and CDR2 FQGTGA. CDR3 sequence (DNA): TGTGCCAGCAGCAGACAGGGGAGACTAGAGCAGTACTTC. Amino acids: CASSRQGRLEQYF.

The chain uses TRBV20-1 and TRBJ2-1, with D hard to call. The CDR3 loop spans 13 amino acids. Germline V gives CDR1 DFQATT, CDR2 SNEGSKA (reference sequence). Between the trimmed V and J ends, which lost 8 bases and 3 bases, there was a span of 14 bases. The chain's CDR3 is CSWSARIYNEQFF. DNA for the CDR3: TGCAGTTGGAGCGCGCGGATCTACAATGAGCAGTTCTTC.

The chain joins TRBV27 to TRBJ1-5; D ambiguous. Germline CDR1 and CDR2: MNHEY and SMNVEV (reference sequence). V lost 8 bases and J 6 bases, leaving 8 bases between the germline ends. The CDR3 consists of 11 residues. In DNA form, the CDR3 reads TGTGCCAGCGGAGCAGTTCAGCCCCAGCATTTT. Protein: CASGAVQPQHF.

This clonotype occurred a few times. V is TRBV6-2 or TRBV6-3 and J is TRBJ2-7; a possible D gene is TRBD2 (6 bases). The germline V and J ends were trimmed by 2 bases and 4 bases, with 9 bases remaining between them. CDR3 length: 13 amino acids. From germline, CDR1 is MNHEY and CDR2 SVGEGT. The CDR3 nucleotides read TGTGCCAGCAGTTACCCCGGGACTTACGAGCAGTACGTC. This codes for CASSYPGTYEQYV.

The chain uses TRBV2 and TRBJ2-5, with unresolved D. V dropped 7 bases and J dropped 7 bases, with 10 bases sitting between them. Germline CDR1 reads SNHLY; CDR2 reads FYNNEI. This CDR3 has 11 amino acids. CDR3 amino acids: CASIQNRTQYF. In DNA, the CDR3 is TGTGCCAGCATTCAGAATAGGACCCAGTACTTC.

This clonotype was counted a few times. The chain has TRBV6-2 or TRBV6-3 and TRBJ2-4, with 7 bases identical to TRBD2. The CDR3 contains 16 residues. V dropped 8 bases and J dropped 0; count of bases not matched to a gene: 10. CDR1 is MNHEY, CDR2 SVGEGT, per germline. The CDR3 nucleotides are TGTGCCAGCCGCTCTTTAGCGGGCCTAGCCAAAAACATTCAGTACTTC. Its protein product is CASRSLAGLAKNIQYF.

This clonotype was picked up a small number of times. J is TRBJ2-1 and V is TRBV12-3 or TRBV12-4; 8 bases are shared with TRBD1. V shed 6 bases and J 2 bases; nucleotides not matched to a gene: 6. The length of the CDR3 is 15 residues. The CDR3 coding sequence is TGTGCCAGCAGAGACGACAGGGGTGCCTACAATGAGCAGTTCTTC. Its protein is CASRDDRGAYNEQFF.

This clonotype was found many times. This chain joins TRBV11-2 and TRBJ2-2, with D uncertain. The CDR3 sequence is 18 residues long. The germline V gene has CDR1 SGHAT and CDR2 FQNNGV. The V and J ends lost 1 base and 0 bases respectively, with 15 bases between them. The CDR3 region has the DNA TGTGCCAGCAGCTTAGGGTTAGGGCAGATAGCGAACACCGGGGAGCTGTTTTTT. Translation: CASSLGLGQIANTGELFF.

The CDR3, as DNA: TGTGCCAGCAGGTCTGGTATCTACACCTTC. It is translated as CASRSGIYTF. The chain combines TRBV28 with TRBJ1-2; D call uncertain. V lost 6 bases, J lost 10 bases, and 9 bases lay in between. Germline V gives CDR1 MDHEN, CDR2 SYDVKM. CDR3 length equals 10 residues.

The CDR3 region has the DNA TGTGCCACAACCGGACAGGGAGGCACAGATACGCAGTATTTT. This encodes CATTGQGGTDTQYF. The chain carries TRBV15 and TRBJ2-3; 8 bases match TRBD1. The length of the CDR3 is 14 residues. CDR1 and CDR2 from the germline V gene are LNHNV and YYDKDF (reference sequence). After removal of 9 bases from V and 1 base from J, the junction contained 6 bases not matched to a gene.

The V call is TRBV4-1, the J call TRBJ1-4, with TRBD1 identical over 7 bases. V trimming: 0 bases; J trimming: 7 bases; junction bases outside the gene matches: 5. CDR3 length: 15 amino acids. Germline assignment: CDR1 MGHRA and CDR2 YSYEKL. The CDR3 region is CASSQEQGGAEKLFF. The DNA for the CDR3 is TGCGCCAGCAGCCAAGAGCAGGGGGGAGCTGAAAAACTGTTTTTT.

Ten or more counts support this clonotype. The chain is built from TRBV7-8 and TRBJ2-7; 8 bases align to TRBD1. The J segment lost 12 bases and the V segment lost 4 bases, leaving 8 bases of the junction unmatched. Germline CDR1 and CDR2: SGHVS and FQNEAQ. This CDR3 has 12 amino acids. In DNA, the CDR3 is TGTGCCAGCAGCTCAGGGGGCGCGGGTCGGTACTTC. It specifies CASSSGGAGRYF.

Only a few counts were recorded for this clonotype. The J gene is TRBJ2-1, the V gene TRBV12-3 or TRBV12-4; no clear D gene. The CDR3 extends over 13 amino acids. The ends were cut back, 3 bases at V and 7 bases at J, with 10 bases in the middle. CDR3 amino acids: CASSFVDGNEQFF. The CDR3 coding sequence is TGTGCCAGCAGTTTCGTAGATGGGAATGAGCAGTTCTTC.